This TCR beta chain is drawn from a study of shared clonotypes between healthy human individuals. The study, taken as a whole, reports: Richness estimates generally favored naive over memory subsets. The genetic and exposure-history diversity represented was limited by few donors. The study found lower generation probabilities in non-shared clonotypes than in those shared by all four donors.

Comments on this clone: What it recognizes is unknown.

Both subsets, CD45RA+ naive and CD45RA-negative memory, were split from the CD4+ cells. Produced via immunoSEQ multiplex PCR; TCRdb's table is partial and in-frame only. The sample comprises some 1.1 million clones, about 80% of which are singletons, and 0.85% to 1% rests with the top ten. CDR1 is LNHDA, CDR2 SQIVND, per germline (reference sequence). V was trimmed by 1 base and J by 1 base, leaving 8 bases between them. This CDR3 is built from 14 residues. The clonotype comes from a man aged 18-30 years in good health. Some clones in this sample may be carry-over from other donors' samples. The sample comprised memory CD4+ T cells from PBMCs. As to subset: CD45RA-negative fraction. This chain joins TRBV19 and TRBJ2-7; the D gene is possibly TRBD2 (5 bases). This chain's CDR3 is CASSIGRTSYEQYF. For the CDR3, the DNA is TGTGCCAGTAGTATAGGCAGGACTTCCTACGAGCAGTACTTC.